The clone carrying this T cell receptor (beta chain) was counted a few times. Additional DNA sequences in this sample encode the identical CDR3. This specimen belongs to a study of control samples from healthy donors and cancer patients. Here immunoSEQ multiplex PCR was the method, and the copy in TCRdb shows in-frame clones only, minus some. The sample has some 200,000 clones; roughly 93% are singletons. Source material: blood. The TCR sequence derives from a young man in good health.

CDR3 amino acids: CASSASNYGYTF. In nucleotides, the CDR3 is TGTGCCAGCAGTGCCAGTAACTATGGCTACACCTTC. The rearrangement links TRBV12-3 or TRBV12-4 to TRBJ1-2, with D unresolved. The CDR3 is 12 residues long. The ends were cut back, 5 bases at V and 1 base at J, with 5 bases in the middle.